What follows are 13 T cell receptor beta chains derived from one specimen sequenced in a study of human T cells and chemical hapten exposure. The sample's time point: patch test 1, 2 weeks after DPC sensitization. As for treatment: therapeutic diphenylcyclopropenone sensitization with weekly scalp DPC. From the RACE reads, TCRdb called clonotypes with MiXCR, one entry per CDR3 protein. The repertoire holds some 81,000 distinct CDR3 sequences, with 6% to 9% as singletons. Sequenced here: whole blood, sampled in connection with sensitization to the hapten diphenylcyclopropenone (DPC). The receptors were sampled from a woman aged 25 to 39 with alopecia areata. Some clones in this sample may be carry-over from other donors' samples.

This clonotype occurred a few times. The chain combines TRBV18 with TRBJ2-5; perhaps D is TRBD1 or TRBD2 (5 bases each). V lost 3 bases and J 5 bases, leaving 10 bases between the germline ends. The CDR3 length is 13 residues. CDR1 is KGHSH and CDR2 is LQKENI in the germline V gene. The CDR3 loop reads CASSPGESETQYF. In DNA form, the CDR3 reads TGTGCCAGCTCACCGGGGGAAAGCGAGACCCAGTACTTC.

This clonotype was picked up many times. The rearrangement uses TRBV3-1 and TRBJ2-1; D uncertain. The V end lost 0 bases, the J end lost 0 bases, and 18 bases lay between the germline ends. The CDR3 has 19 amino acids. The germline gives CDR1 LGHDT, CDR2 YNNKEL (reference sequence). The CDR3 is CASSQETVPFTFSYNEQFF. The CDR3 DNA reads TGTGCCAGCAGCCAAGAAACTGTCCCGTTCACCTTCTCCTACAATGAGCAGTTCTTC.

This clonotype was seen at least ten times. The V call is TRBV21-1, the J call TRBJ2-2. TRBV21-1 is a pseudogene. CDR3 length equals 14 residues. The CDR3 is CASSKVMGTGELFF. Written as DNA, the CDR3 is TGTGCCAGCAGCAAAGTGATGGGGACCGGGGAGCTGTTTTTT.

The chain has TRBV20-1 and TRBJ2-3; no clear D. CDR1 DFQATT and CDR2 SNEGSKA come from the germline V gene (reference sequence). V lost 3 bases, J lost 2 bases, and 12 bases lay in between. The CDR3 is 14 amino acids. CDR3 DNA sequence: TGCAGTGCTAGGCAATTTGGGAACACAGATACGCAGTATTTT. Protein product: CSARQFGNTDTQYF.

This clonotype showed up just a few times. This chain joins TRBV30 and TRBJ2-4, with 9 bases aligning to TRBD1. The length of the CDR3 is 15 residues. Per germline, CDR1 GTSNPN and CDR2 SVGIG (reference sequence). V was pared by 4 bases and J by 6 bases, with 10 bases of the junction left unmatched. The CDR3: CAWTPGQGFGNIQYF. The CDR3 DNA reads TGTGCCTGGACCCCGGGACAGGGTTTTGGAAACATTCAGTACTTC.

There are many counts of this clonotype. The chain combines TRBV6-6 with TRBJ1-1; 8 positions match TRBD1. V trimming: 0 bases; J trimming: 0 bases; junction bases outside the gene matches: 12. The CDR3 sequence is 19 residues long. CDR1 is MNHNY and CDR2 is SVGAGI in the germline V gene (reference sequence). CDR3 DNA: TGTGCCAGCAGTTACTCCCAAGGTATAGACAGGGGTATGAACACTGAAGCTTTCTTT. This codes for CASSYSQGIDRGMNTEAFF.

This clonotype was observed many times. The rearrangement joins TRBV18 to TRBJ2-1, with D perhaps TRBD2 (6 bases). The CDR3 length is 16 residues. Germline V gene sequence: CDR1 KGHSH, CDR2 LQKENI. Trimming stripped 0 bases from V and 7 bases from J, with 16 bases between. The CDR3 spells CASSPPGLARGNEQFF. The CDR3, as DNA: TGTGCCAGCTCACCACCGGGGCTAGCGAGGGGAAATGAGCAGTTCTTC.

V is TRBV7-6 and J is TRBJ1-4, with a possible D match to TRBD1 (6 bases). The germline V gene encodes CDR1 SGHVS and CDR2 FNYEAQ. The CDR3 extends over 18 amino acids. The germline V and J ends were trimmed by 4 bases and 2 bases, with 20 bases remaining between them. The CDR3, as DNA: TGTGCCAGCAGCTCGGACACACAACAAGGGGGGACTAATGAAAAACTGTTTTTT. Protein: CASSSDTQQGGTNEKLFF.

The CDR3 loop reads CASSQLMTGIPSYGYTF. Here the CDR3 DNA reads TGTGCCAGCAGCCAACTTATGACAGGGATTCCATCCTATGGCTACACCTTC. The chain carries TRBV13 and TRBJ1-2; 7 bases align to TRBD1. Germline V lookup: CDR1 PRHDT, CDR2 FYEKMQ (reference sequence). Trimming removed 5 bases from V and 4 bases from J; junction bases left unmatched: 16. This CDR3 is 17 amino acids long. The whole variable domain, remainder taken from reference TRBV13 and TRBJ1-2, is AAGVIQSPRHLIKEKRETATLKCYPIPRHDTVYWYQQGPGQDPQFLISFYEKMQSDKGSIPDRFSAQQFSDYHSELNMSSLELGDSALYFCASSQLMTGIPSYGYTFGSGTRLTVV.

The chain employs TRBV11-2 and TRBJ1-6; D unresolved. Germline-derived CDR1 and CDR2 are SGHAT and FQNNGV. This CDR3 contains 15 residues. V gave up 7 bases and J gave up 3 bases, with 13 bases separating them. The CDR3 loop is CASTQSLIYNSPLHF. DNA of the CDR3: TGTGCCAGCACCCAAAGCTTGATCTATAATTCACCCCTCCACTTT.

The sample holds many counts of this clonotype. J is TRBJ2-7 and V is TRBV3-1; 10 bases map to TRBD2. V shed 1 base, J shed 1 base, and the junction held 1 base outside the gene matches. CDR3 length: 15 residues. Germline V gives CDR1 LGHDT, CDR2 YNNKEL (reference sequence). CDR3 protein: CASSQVAGGSYEQYF. For the CDR3, the DNA is TGTGCCAGCAGCCAAGTAGCGGGGGGTTCCTACGAGCAGTACTTC.

About this clonotype: A single base separates this from a much larger clone, so it may be a read error. J is TRBJ1-1 and V is TRBV2, with 8 bases that match TRBD1. Germline V gives CDR1 SNHLY, CDR2 FYNNEI. The CDR3 consists of 13 residues. CDR3 sequence: CTSRGTGLTEAFF. The CDR3 DNA is TGTACCAGCAGGGGGACAGGCTTGACTGAAGCTTTCTTT.

This clonotype was counted ten times or more. This rearrangement joins TRBV3-1 to TRBJ2-7; D is tentatively TRBD1 or TRBD2 (5 bases each). V was pared by 3 bases and J by 2 bases, with 17 bases between. Germline V gives CDR1 LGHDT, CDR2 YNNKEL (reference sequence). The CDR3 sequence is 16 residues long. Here the CDR3 reads CASSHHPGTLPYEQYF. The CDR3, as DNA: TGTGCCAGCAGCCATCACCCCGGGACGCTGCCCTACGAGCAGTACTTC.